What follows are 24 T cell receptor beta chains derived from one specimen sequenced in a study of radiotherapy plus CTLA-4 blockade in lung cancer. The table came from immunoSEQ multiplex PCR; TCRdb's copy has only in-frame clones and leaves some out. Among approximately 85,000 clones listed, around 85% were seen once. The sample in question was peripheral blood, obtained from a patient treated with radiotherapy plus ipilimumab. The source of these receptors is a human donor with non-small cell lung cancer who had a partial response to radiotherapy plus ipilimumab.

CDR3 coding DNA: TGTGCCAGCAGCTTTGAGGAGGGGTTAGGAAACACCATATATTTT. This sequence encodes CASSFEEGLGNTIYF. The chain recombines TRBV11-2 with TRBJ1-3; a weak D match, TRBD1 (5 bases). The CDR3 totals 15 residues. Deletions cut 3 bases from V and 4 bases from J, with 13 bases between. Looked up from germline, CDR1 is SGHAT and CDR2 is FQNNGV.

This clone has a single count. J is TRBJ1-2 and V is TRBV2; 7 nucleotides match TRBD1. The CDR3 runs 15 residues. Germline values: CDR1 SNHLY, CDR2 FYNNEI. Trimming at V came to 7 bases and at J to 2 bases, leaving 10 bases not matched to a gene. The CDR3 nucleotides read TGTGCCAGCAACAAAGAAGGGACAGTCAACTATGGCTACACCTTC. It specifies CASNKEGTVNYGYTF.

The CDR3 protein is CSGLGQETYEQYF. As DNA, the CDR3 is TGTTCAGGCTTGGGACAGGAGACCTACGAGCAGTACTTC. The chain has TRBV2 and TRBJ2-7; 8 bases match TRBD1. Germline V gene data show CDR1 as SNHLY and CDR2 as FYNNEI. This CDR3 spans 13 amino acids. Looking up the rest from reference TRBV2 and TRBJ2-7 gives the full variable domain: EPEVTQTPSHQVTQMGQEVILRCVPISNHLYFYWYRQILGQKVEFLVSFYNNEISEKSEIFDDQFSVERPDGSNFTLKIRSTKLEDSAMYFCSGLGQETYEQYFGPGTRLTVT.

The rearrangement links TRBV15 to TRBJ2-1; 10 bases fit TRBD1. The CDR3 consists of 16 residues. The ends lost 5 bases at V and 7 bases at J; junction bases unmatched: 11. Per the germline V gene, CDR1 is LNHNV and CDR2 is YYDKDF (reference sequence). In nucleotides, the CDR3 is TGTGCCACCAGCGTAGGATCCGGGACAGGGGTGAATGAGCAGTTCTTC. Translating it yields CATSVGSGTGVNEQFF.

The chain uses TRBV27 and TRBJ1-6; D gene uncertain. Germline CDR1 is MNHEY and CDR2 is SMNVEV (reference sequence). The CDR3 sequence is 16 residues long. V was trimmed by 0 bases and J by 5 bases, leaving 11 bases between them. CDR3 in DNA: TGTGCCAGCAGTTTATCCCCTACGGGGAATAATTCACCCCTCCACTTT. It translates to CASSLSPTGNNSPLHF.

The chain couples TRBV5-1 to TRBJ2-1, with TRBD2 identical over 7 bases. Germline V CDR1 and CDR2: SGHRS, YFSETQ. Trimming took 0 bases from V and 0 from J; bases not matched to a gene: 0. The CDR3 has 15 residues. The CDR3 coding sequence is TGCGCCAGCAGCTTGGGCGGGGGCTCCTACAATGAGCAGTTCTTC. Protein product: CASSLGGGSYNEQFF. The variable domain in full, with the rest retrieved from reference TRBV5-1 and TRBJ2-1, is KAGVTQTPRYLIKTRGQQVTLSCSPISGHRSVSWYQQTPGQGLQFLFEYFSETQRNKGNFPGRFSGRQFSNSRSEMNVSTLELGDSALYLCASSLGGGSYNEQFFGPGTRLTVL.

V gene TRBV18 combines with J gene TRBJ1-5; 10 bases map to TRBD1. Germline V gene data show CDR1 as KGHSH and CDR2 as LQKENI. This CDR3 comprises 14 residues. After removal of 3 bases from V and 9 bases from J, the junction contained 5 bases not matched to a gene. The CDR3 protein is CASSPGTGERPQHF. In nucleotides, the CDR3 is TGTGCCAGCTCACCCGGGACAGGGGAACGGCCCCAGCATTTT.

The CDR3 coding sequence is TGTGCCAGTAGTAGCGGGAGGGGGGATACGCAGTATTTT. Its protein is CASSSGRGDTQYF. The chain combines TRBV19 with TRBJ2-3, with TRBD2 matching 9 bases. Trimming removed 4 bases from V and 6 bases from J; junction bases left unmatched: 2. The CDR3 runs 13 residues. Germline loops: CDR1 LNHDA, CDR2 SQIVND (reference sequence). Variable domain in full (rest from reference TRBV19 and TRBJ2-3): DGGITQSPKYLFRKEGQNVTLSCEQNLNHDAMYWYRQDPGQGLRLIYYSQIVNDFQKGDIAEGYSVSREKKESFPLTVTSAQKNPTAFYLCASSSGRGDTQYFGPGTRLTVL.

CDR3 DNA sequence: TGCGCCAGCAGCCATAGCCAGGGTCATGAGCAGTTCTTC. It specifies CASSHSQGHEQFF. J is TRBJ2-1 and V is TRBV4-1; maybe TRBD1 (5 bases). The CDR3 totals 13 residues. CDR1 is MGHRA, CDR2 YSYEKL, per germline. Trimming pared 3 bases from V and 8 bases from J, leaving 11 bases between.

The chain joins TRBV30 to TRBJ2-7, with TRBD1 as a possible D gene (5 bases). The CDR3 has 13 amino acids. CDR1 GTSNPN and CDR2 SVGIG come from the germline V gene (reference sequence). Between the trimmed V and J ends, which lost 1 base and 0 bases, there was a span of 7 bases. CDR3 loop: CAWSGTHSYEQYV. CDR3 nucleotides: TGTGCCTGGAGTGGGACACACTCCTACGAGCAGTACGTC.

The sample holds a few counts of this clone. The J gene is TRBJ1-1, the V gene TRBV5-5; tentative D call: TRBD1 (5 bases). Germline values: CDR1 SGHKS, CDR2 YYEKEE (reference sequence). The CDR3 totals 15 residues. V shed 0 bases and J shed 1 base, with 10 bases lying between them. The CDR3 nucleotides are TGTGCCAGCAGCTTGGTTTTTACAGGGAACACTGAAGCTTTCTTT. It yields the protein CASSLVFTGNTEAFF.

The V and J genes are TRBV28 and TRBJ1-1, with no clear D. Germline CDR1 and CDR2: MDHEN and SYDVKM. The V gene lost 8 bases and the J gene lost 0 bases, with 10 bases spanning the gap. This CDR3 spans 13 amino acids. This chain's CDR3 is CASFTGLNTEAFF. The CDR3 coding sequence is TGTGCCAGCTTCACGGGATTGAACACTGAAGCTTTCTTT.

This sequence joins TRBV9 and TRBJ1-2, with 7 bases aligning to TRBD1. The CDR3 loop spans 14 amino acids. Germline CDR1 SGDLS, CDR2 YYNGEE. V was pared by 4 bases and J by 4 bases, with 7 bases of the junction left unmatched. The chain's CDR3 is CASSSSGGFYGYTF. The CDR3 DNA reads TGTGCCAGCAGCTCCTCAGGGGGTTTCTATGGCTACACCTTC. The whole variable domain, filled in from reference TRBV9 and TRBJ1-2, reads DSGVTQTPKHLITATGQRVTLRCSPRSGDLSVYWYQQSLDQGLQFLIQYYNGEERAKGNILERFSAQQFPDLHSELNLSSLELGDSALYFCASSSSGGFYGYTFGSGTRLTVV.

V is TRBV7-9 and J is TRBJ2-3; 13 bases are a match to TRBD2. V shed 1 base, J shed 3 bases, and the junction held 1 base outside the gene matches. This CDR3 is 16 amino acids long. Per germline, CDR1 SEHNR and CDR2 FQNEAQ (reference sequence). The CDR3 nucleotides are TGTGCCAGCAGCTTAGGGACTAGCGGGAGAACAGATACGCAGTATTTT. It is translated as CASSLGTSGRTDTQYF.

The gene calls are TRBV7-2 and TRBJ1-3, with TRBD1 as a possible D gene (6 bases). The germline V gene has CDR1 SGHTA and CDR2 FQGNSA. V lost 5 bases, J lost 0 bases, and 17 bases lay in between. The CDR3 is 17 amino acids. CDR3 in DNA: TGTGCCAGCAGCCCTCAGGGACACAGGGTCTCTGGAAACACCATATATTTT. The encoded protein is CASSPQGHRVSGNTIYF.

This chain uses TRBV28 with TRBJ2-1; 9 bases agree with TRBD2. Trimming at V came to 8 bases and at J to 9 bases, leaving 11 bases not matched to a gene. Germline CDR1 MDHEN, CDR2 SYDVKM. The CDR3 covers 14 residues. This CDR3 is CASGVGLANSEQFF. The CDR3 DNA is TGTGCCAGCGGGGTGGGACTAGCCAACAGTGAGCAGTTCTTC.

The chain has TRBV6-6 and TRBJ1-1, with D perhaps matching TRBD1 (5 bases). Between the trimmed V and J ends, which lost 2 bases and 5 bases, there was a span of 12 bases. From germline, CDR1 is MNHNY and CDR2 SVGAGI (reference sequence). The CDR3 spans 14 residues. The CDR3, as DNA: TGTGCCAGCAGTTACCCAGGGAAGCGTACTGAAGCTTTCTTT. Its translation is CASSYPGKRTEAFF.

In DNA, the CDR3 is TGTGCCAGCAGCTTAGGTCGGATGGGAGGGGAAAAACTGTTTTTT. Amino acid sequence: CASSLGRMGGEKLFF. The chain recombines TRBV7-2 with TRBJ1-4; D gene uncertain. V was shortened by 1 base and J by 8 bases, with 14 bases between the two germline ends. Looked up from germline, CDR1 is SGHTA and CDR2 is FQGNSA. This CDR3 is built from 15 residues.

This clone was detected once. This chain uses TRBV11-2 with TRBJ2-7; TRBD2 agrees at 7 bases. CDR1 is SGHAT and CDR2 is FQNNGV in the germline V gene. This CDR3 has 14 residues. Trimming at V came to 5 bases and at J to 12 bases, leaving 16 bases not matched to a gene. This CDR3 reads CASSPPGGEAGRYF. CDR3 bases: TGTGCCAGCAGCCCGCCGGGGGGTGAGGCCGGCCGGTACTTC.

The rearrangement joins TRBV10-1 to TRBJ1-2; D gene uncertain. The ends were cut back, 5 bases at V and 3 bases at J, with 10 bases in the middle. CDR1 is WNHNN, CDR2 SYGVQD, per germline (reference sequence). The length of the CDR3 is 13 residues. The CDR3 bases are TGCGCCAGCAGTACGAGGGCTGACTATGGCTACACCTTC. The encoded protein is CASSTRADYGYTF.

The chain combines TRBV7-9 with TRBJ2-7; 12 bases align to TRBD2. There are 15 residues in the CDR3. Unmatched junction bases numbered 4, after V lost 1 base and J lost 6 bases. The germline V gene has CDR1 SEHNR and CDR2 FQNEAQ (reference sequence). CDR3 loop: CASSLVTSGRSEQYF. The CDR3 DNA is TGTGCCAGCAGCTTAGTCACTAGCGGGAGGAGCGAGCAGTACTTC.

The chain is built from TRBV28 and TRBJ1-5, with D maybe TRBD1 (6 bases). Germline V CDR1 and CDR2: MDHEN, SYDVKM. V shed 6 bases and J shed 3 bases, with 24 bases lying between them. The length of the CDR3 is 18 residues. In DNA, the CDR3 is TGTGCCAGCAGGGGAGGGGGGGACTCCCGCTACCTCAATCAGCCCCAGCATTTT. Translated: CASRGGGDSRYLNQPQHF. Looking up the rest from reference TRBV28 and TRBJ1-5 gives the full variable domain: DVKVTQSSRYLVKRTGEKVFLECVQDMDHENMFWYRQDPGLGLRLIYFSYDVKMKEKGDIPEGYSVSREKKERFSLILESASTNQTSMYLCASRGGGDSRYLNQPQHFGDGTRLSIL.

This sequence joins TRBV6-1 and TRBJ2-2; D unresolved. The V and J ends lost 7 bases and 6 bases respectively, with 12 bases between them. The length of the CDR3 is 13 residues. CDR1 is MNHNS and CDR2 is SASEGT in the germline V gene. The CDR3 nucleotides are TGTGCCAGCAAGCCTCTCCAGGCCGGGGAGCTGTTTTTT. Its protein is CASKPLQAGELFF.

V usage is TRBV15 and J usage is TRBJ2-1; TRBD2 aligns across 10 bases. Losses at the gene ends were 0 bases for V and 2 bases for J; bases not matched to a gene: 7. This CDR3 region has 18 residues. Germline V lookup: CDR1 LNHNV, CDR2 YYDKDF (reference sequence). The CDR3 DNA reads TGTGCCACCAGCAGAGATCAAAGCGGGGGGGGGACCTACAATGAGCAGTTCTTC. This gives the protein CATSRDQSGGGTYNEQFF.